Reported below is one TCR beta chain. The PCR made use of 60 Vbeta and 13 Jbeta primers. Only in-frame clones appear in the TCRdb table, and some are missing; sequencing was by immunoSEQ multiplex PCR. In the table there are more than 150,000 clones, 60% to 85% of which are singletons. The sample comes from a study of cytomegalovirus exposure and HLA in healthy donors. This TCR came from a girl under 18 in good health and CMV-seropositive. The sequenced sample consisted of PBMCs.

In DNA form, the CDR3 reads TGTGCCAGCAGCTTAGGGGACTACACCGGGGAGCTGTTTTTT. Residues: CASSLGDYTGELFF. The rearrangement links TRBV11-2 to TRBJ2-2, with D perhaps matching TRBD2 (6 bases). This CDR3 has 14 residues. V shed 1 base and J shed 3 bases, with 6 bases lying between them. Germline V lookup: CDR1 SGHAT, CDR2 FQNNGV.